The sequence of this T cell receptor (beta chain) was determined in a study of HIV-infected patients and healthy controls. Broader study findings: In HIV-infected patients, the apparent post-therapy Gini index recovery did not replicate in size-matched data. During therapy, HIV-associated CDR3s fell significantly in frequency, while CMV-associated CDR3s did not change significantly. CDR3 sharing between individuals was lower in HIV-infected patients than in healthy controls.

Follow-up blood was drawn about 14 weeks, roughly three months, after antiretroviral therapy began. All unsorted peripheral T cells were captured because whole blood was used without fractionation. This clonotype was recorded at least ten times. Its target is not known. About 550 ng RNA was reverse transcribed with alpha and beta constant-region primers. Separate chain-specific third strand synthesis with multiplexing indices produced the alpha and beta libraries. TCRdb re-derived calls from the 5' RACE reads in MiXCR, one entry per CDR3 protein. The repertoire has over 8,000 distinct CDR3 sequences, around 6% of them found once; the top ten carry roughly 28%. The CDR3 covers 13 residues. Germline loops: CDR1 LNHDA, CDR2 SQIVND (reference sequence). Trimming removed 8 bases from V and 4 bases from J, with 12 bases in between.

The rearrangement links TRBV19 to TRBJ1-5; D is unclear. This material consisted of blood, taken during antiretroviral therapy. The TCR was taken from an adult with HIV infection. The donor label of this sample is uncertain. The CDR3 sequence is CASCGIQNQPQHF. In DNA form, the CDR3 reads TGTGCCAGTTGCGGGATCCAAAATCAGCCCCAGCATTTT.